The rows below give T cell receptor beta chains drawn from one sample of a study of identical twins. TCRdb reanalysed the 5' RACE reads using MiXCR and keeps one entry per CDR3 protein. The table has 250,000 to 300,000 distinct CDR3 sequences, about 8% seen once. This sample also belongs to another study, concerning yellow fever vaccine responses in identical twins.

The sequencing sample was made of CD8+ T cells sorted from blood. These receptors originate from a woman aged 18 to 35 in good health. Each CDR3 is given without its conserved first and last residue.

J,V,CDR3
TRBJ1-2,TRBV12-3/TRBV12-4,ASSTTGGAYGYT
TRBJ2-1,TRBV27,ASSHIAGSYNEQF
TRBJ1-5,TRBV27,ASSLTGFPNQPQH
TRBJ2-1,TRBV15,ATSRGAGPREGEQF
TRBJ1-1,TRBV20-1,SAYTHKDTEAF
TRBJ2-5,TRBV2,ASSRSGGTRQETQY
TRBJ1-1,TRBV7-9,ASRTRMNTEAF
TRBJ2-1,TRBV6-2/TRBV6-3,ASSYGVYNEQF
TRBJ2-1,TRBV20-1,SARSHRDYEPLSNEQF
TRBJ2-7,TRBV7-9,ASSLGDREYEQY
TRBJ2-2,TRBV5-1,ASSLVEQGGSGELF
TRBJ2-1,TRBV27,ASSLGAGGPRDEQF
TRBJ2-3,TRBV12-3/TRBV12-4,ASSSPSWDSTDTQY
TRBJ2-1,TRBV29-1,SVRGGDSPFKVNEQF
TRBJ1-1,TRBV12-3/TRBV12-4,ASSWTGGVEAF
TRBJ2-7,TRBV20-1,SARDDYEQY
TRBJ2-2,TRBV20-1,SAIGTGVFTGELF
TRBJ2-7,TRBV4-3,ASSQYREAVYEQY
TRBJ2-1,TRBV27,ASSSPLPNEQF
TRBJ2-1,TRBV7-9,ASSTDSGTGGHNEQF
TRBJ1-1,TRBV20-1,SANRDRVSTEAF
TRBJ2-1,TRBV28,ASSSLAGVLYNEQF
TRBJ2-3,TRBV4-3,ASSLDRADTQY
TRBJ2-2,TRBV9,ASSVGQGAGELF
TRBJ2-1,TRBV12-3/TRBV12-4,ASTYLSGSDEQF
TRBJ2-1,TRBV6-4,ASSLAGGGNEQF
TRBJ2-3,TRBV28,ASSLGQSSTDTQY
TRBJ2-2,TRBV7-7,ASSEGLAGFRPNTGELF
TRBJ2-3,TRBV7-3,ASSSDVFSTDTQY
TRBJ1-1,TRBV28,ASSVGGAGTEAF
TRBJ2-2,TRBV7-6,ASSLPRGLPNTGELF
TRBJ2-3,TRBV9,ASSPTWIAFSDTQY
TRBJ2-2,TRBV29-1,SVEREHGELF
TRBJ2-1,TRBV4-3,ASSQRLAGSYNEQF
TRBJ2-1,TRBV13,ASSFQGVNEQF
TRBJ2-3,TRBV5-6,ASSLRLAVTDTQY
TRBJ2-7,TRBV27,ASSLLGQHYEQY
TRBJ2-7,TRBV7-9,ASSSEDRLGYEQY
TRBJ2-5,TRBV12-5,ASGLGQETQY
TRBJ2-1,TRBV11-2,ASSLDPETSVNEQF
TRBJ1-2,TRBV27,ASSSLPDDYGYT
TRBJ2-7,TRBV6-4,ASSDRTEKNEQY
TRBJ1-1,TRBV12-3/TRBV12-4,ASTVLGVNTEAF
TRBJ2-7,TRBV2,ATRTGAHEQY
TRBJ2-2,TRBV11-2,ASSLGPFGAGELF
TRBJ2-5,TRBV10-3,AISESPTQETQY
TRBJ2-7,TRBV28,ASSLFRGYEQY
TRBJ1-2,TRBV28,ASSLTRGGGYGYT
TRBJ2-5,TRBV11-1,ASYLVGGARLGGETQY
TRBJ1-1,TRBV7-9,ASSLVEEAEAF
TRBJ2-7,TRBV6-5,ASSYTLVAEQY
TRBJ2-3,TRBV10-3,AISEVAGGPADTQY
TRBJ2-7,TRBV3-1,ASSQDTGGRYEQY
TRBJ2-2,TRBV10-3,AISDPGTSRGPAGELF
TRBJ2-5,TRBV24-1,ATSGTSGGLQETQY
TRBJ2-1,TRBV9,ASSSGGALSEQF
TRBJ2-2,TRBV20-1,SARGPGTLNTGELF